What follows are 8 T cell receptor beta chains derived from one specimen sequenced in a study of CD8+ T cells in alopecia areata. Treatment defined: oral pan-JAK inhibitor, 5-10 mg twice daily. Sequencing templates came from extracted RNA that was reverse transcribed into cDNA. Method: immunoSEQ multiplex PCR; TCRdb's copy keeps in-frame clones and lacks some. Altogether 200,000 to 250,000 clones are present, roughly 64% being singletons, with the ten largest covering about 4%. The material was CD4+ T cells sorted from blood, obtained at week 4, from a patient treated with tofacitinib. The receptor source for this set is a human donor with alopecia areata.

CDR3 in amino acids: CASKRLAGPETQYF. The CDR3 DNA is TGTGCCAGCAAACGGCTAGCGGGCCCAGAGACCCAGTACTTC. The J gene is TRBJ2-5, the V gene TRBV2; 8 positions match TRBD2. This CDR3 is built from 14 residues. Germline CDR1 SNHLY, CDR2 FYNNEI. V trimming: 7 bases; J trimming: 4 bases; junction bases outside the gene matches: 8.

Of note for this clone: Germline and junction disagree at one end, which may indicate a read error. The chain combines TRBV7-2 with TRBJ1-1; D is undetermined. The germline V gene encodes CDR1 SGHTA and CDR2 FQGNSA. The CDR3 sequence is 14 residues long. Written as DNA, the CDR3 is TGTGCTAGCAGCGCGTGGGGTCGGAACACTGAAGCTTTCTTT. Its protein is CASSAWGRNTEAFF. The full variable domain, with the rest looked up from reference TRBV7-2 and TRBJ1-1, is GAGVSQSPSNKVTEKGKDVELRCDPISGHTALYWYRQSLGQGLEFLIYFQGNSAPDKSGLPSDRFSAERTGGSVSTLTIQRTQQEDSAVYLCASSAWGRNTEAFFGQGTRLTVV.

V and J are TRBV4-2 and TRBJ1-5, with D hard to call. V was pared by 0 bases and J by 4 bases, with 10 bases between. The CDR3 length is 15 residues. The germline CDR1 and CDR2 sequences are LGHNA and YNFKEQ. CDR3 residues: CASSQDIGVNQPQHF. The CDR3 nucleotides are TGTGCCAGCAGCCAAGATATAGGCGTAAATCAGCCCCAGCATTTT.

CDR3 region: CASSDLSRSGETQYF. The CDR3 DNA reads as TGTGCCAGCAGTGACTTATCCCGGTCGGGAGAGACCCAGTACTTC. The rearrangement joins TRBV25-1 to TRBJ2-5, with D unclear. The CDR3 has 15 amino acids. Germline V gene data show CDR1 as MGHDK and CDR2 as SYGVNS. The germline V and J ends were trimmed by 3 bases and 4 bases, with 15 bases remaining between them.

The chain joins TRBV29-1 to TRBJ2-7, with D perhaps matching TRBD1 or TRBD2 (5 bases each). The CDR3 is 13 amino acids. The V gene lost 3 bases and the J gene lost 0 bases, with 9 bases spanning the gap. Germline CDR1 reads SQVTM; CDR2 reads ANQGSEA. In DNA form, the CDR3 reads TGCAGCGTTGACGAGGGGAACTCCTACGAGCAGTACTTC. Protein sequence: CSVDEGNSYEQYF.

The rearrangement links TRBV11-2 to TRBJ2-7; no definite D call. The CDR3 is made up of 17 amino acids. V dropped 4 bases and J dropped 2 bases, with 21 bases sitting between them. CDR1 is SGHAT and CDR2 is FQNNGV in the germline V gene. DNA for the CDR3: TGTGCCAGCAGCTCAACCGCCTCGGGCGCCGAGACCTACGAGCAGTACTTC. Amino acids: CASSSTASGAETYEQYF.

V gene TRBV25-1 combines with J gene TRBJ1-1, with TRBD1 as a possible D gene (6 bases). The CDR3 has 13 residues. The V and J ends lost 7 bases and 1 base respectively, with 10 bases between them. Germline V gives CDR1 MGHDK, CDR2 SYGVNS. CDR3: CASMTGSNTEAFF. DNA for the CDR3: TGTGCCAGCATGACAGGATCGAACACTGAAGCTTTCTTT.

The chain couples TRBV11-2 to TRBJ1-2; 8 bases line up with TRBD1. After removal of 6 bases from V and 3 bases from J, the junction contained 9 bases not matched to a gene. Germline lookup yields CDR1 SGHAT and CDR2 FQNNGV. This CDR3 region has 15 residues. DNA for the CDR3: TGTGCCAGCAGTCCGGGACAGGAGAGTTACTATGGCTACACCTTC. It yields the protein CASSPGQESYYGYTF.